These T cell receptor beta chains were read from a single sample in a study of radiation and T cells in renal cell carcinoma. Only in-frame clones appear in the TCRdb table, and some are missing; sequencing was by immunoSEQ multiplex PCR. The sample gives roughly 14,000 clones, about three fifths of which show up once; roughly 27% is in the top ten. Sequenced material: tumor tissue, taken from a patient whose treatment included radiotherapy and nephrectomy. The origin of the receptors is a woman in her 70s with renal cell carcinoma. Each CDR3 is given with its conserved first and last residue. A D gene is named only where the DNA matches it firmly. Clone size, where shown, is once, few, many, or a class for clones that have expanded.

j_call	v_call	clone_size	d_call	cdr3_nt	cdr3_aa
TRBJ2-7	TRBV10-2	few	.	TGCGCCAGCAGTGAGTCCTCACGGCCTGGCGAGCAGTACTTC	CASSESSRPGEQYF
TRBJ2-7	TRBV9	many	TRBD2	TGTGCCAGCAGCGTAGGCCAAGCGGGAGGCTACGAGCAGTACTTC	CASSVGQAGGYEQYF
TRBJ2-7	TRBV18	once	.	TGTGCCAGCTCTCCAACTGCGGGGGCTTCCCTGGGCGAGCAGTACTTC	CASSPTAGASLGEQYF
TRBJ2-7	TRBV6-5	.	.	TGTGCCAGCAGCAGATCCGGGACCTTAAACTACGAGCAGTACTTC	CASSRSGTLNYEQYF
TRBJ2-2	TRBV7-2	.	TRBD1	TGTGCCAGCAGCCCACGGACAGGGCCCGGGGAGCTGTTTTTT	CASSPRTGPGELFF
TRBJ1-1	TRBV4-2	large	TRBD1	TGTGCCAGCAGCCAAGAGGGACAGGGGGCGAGAAGTGAAGCTTTCTTT	CASSQEGQGARSEAFF
TRBJ2-7	TRBV7-6	.	.	TGTGCCAGCAGCTTAAGTGAGGGGGGGTACGAGCAGTACTTC	CASSLSEGGYEQYF
TRBJ2-7	TRBV5-4	.	.	TGTGCCAGCAGCTTGGAGGACTCCTACGAGCAGTACTTC	CASSLEDSYEQYF
TRBJ1-1	TRBV10-3	.	.	TGTGCCATCAGGGACAGTTACACTGAAGCTTTCTTT	CAIRDSYTEAFF
TRBJ1-3	TRBV6-1	.	.	TGTGCCACCGCACAGGAGCCTGGAAACACCATATATTTT	CATAQEPGNTIYF
TRBJ1-5	TRBV7-8	.	TRBD1	TGTGCCAGCAGCCATAACAGACAGGGCGGGAGTAGCAATCAGCCCCAGCATTTT	CASSHNRQGGSSNQPQHF
TRBJ1-2	TRBV9	.	TRBD1	TGTGCCAGCAGCGCCGAGGGCAGGGGGAACTATGGCTACACCTTC	CASSAEGRGNYGYTF
TRBJ1-5	TRBV4-2	few	.	TGTGCCAGCAGCCAAACATTCGGCTCGAGTCAGCCCCAGCATTTT	CASSQTFGSSQPQHF
TRBJ2-3	TRBV18	once	.	TGTGCCAGCTCACAATCCGTGTCGCTAAGCACAGATACGCAGTATTTT	CASSQSVSLSTDTQYF
TRBJ2-5	TRBV9	.	.	TGTGCCAGCAGCGTAGCAACCGGAGCTCAAGAGACCCAGTACTTC	CASSVATGAQETQYF
TRBJ2-7	TRBV19	.	.	TGTGCCAGTAGGGGGGCGGGAACCTACGAGCAGTACTTC	CASRGAGTYEQYF
TRBJ1-1	TRBV4-3	.	.	TGCGCCAGCAGCCCCCAGCGGACCGGATACACTGAAGCTTTCTTT	CASSPQRTGYTEAFF
TRBJ2-3	TRBV5-6	.	TRBD1	TGTGCCAGCAGCTTGTCCGGGACAGGGCCAGATACGCAGTATTTT	CASSLSGTGPDTQYF
TRBJ1-3	TRBV29-1	.	.	TGCAGCGTTGACGACCTCAGCACCATATATTTT	CSVDDLSTIYF
TRBJ2-1	TRBV19	.	.	TGTGCCAGTAGTATTTTGGGCCTAGACAATGAGCAGTTCTTC	CASSILGLDNEQFF
TRBJ2-1	TRBV15	many	.	TGTGCCACCAGCGGATGGGACTCGACGACCAATGAGCAGTTCTTC	CATSGWDSTTNEQFF
TRBJ2-1	TRBV5-1	.	TRBD1	TGCGCCAGCAGCTTGTCGGGACAGGGGGTCGATGAGCAGTTCTTC	CASSLSGQGVDEQFF
TRBJ1-4	TRBV7-9	few	.	TGTGCCAGCAGCTTAGCTCGACGGCTCTGGGATGAAAAACTGTTTTTT	CASSLARRLWDEKLFF
TRBJ2-2	TRBV5-4	few	TRBD1	TGTGCCAGCAGCTTGCCGGGACAGGGGTTGGTGGAGCTGTTTTTT	CASSLPGQGLVELFF
TRBJ1-3	TRBV19	.	.	TGTGCCAGTCGAGGGACATCCGGCTCTGGAAACACCATATATTTT	CASRGTSGSGNTIYF
TRBJ2-7	TRBV10-3	.	.	TGTGCCATCAGTGGGGAGACAGGAGGTTACGAGCAGTACTTC	CAISGETGGYEQYF
TRBJ2-7	TRBV9	few	TRBD1	TGTGCCAGCAGCGCACTCCCGGGACAGGGGATCGGCGAGCAGTACTTC	CASSALPGQGIGEQYF
TRBJ2-7	TRBV27	few	.	TGTGCCAGCAGTTTATCAGGGCTCTCCTACGAGCAGTACTTC	CASSLSGLSYEQYF
TRBJ1-3	TRBV6-6	.	.	TGTGCCAGCGGGATGGCGCTCGGAAACACCATATATTTT	CASGMALGNTIYF
TRBJ2-7	TRBV7-9	.	.	TGTGCCAGCAGCCCCCTACCGGTGGGAGAGCAGTACTTC	CASSPLPVGEQYF
TRBJ2-5	TRBV18	.	.	TGTGCCAGCTCACCACCGAGCCCAGAGACCCAGTACTTC	CASSPPSPETQYF
TRBJ1-2	TRBV6-5	few	.	TGTGCCAGCAAAGACAGTGTGGATGGCTACACCTTC	CASKDSVDGYTF
TRBJ1-4	TRBV9	.	TRBD1	TGTGCCAGCAGAGACAGCCGGGACAGGAGGCAGTTTAATGAAAAACTGTTTTTT	CASRDSRDRRQFNEKLFF
TRBJ2-3	TRBV7-2	.	TRBD2	TGTGCCAGCAGCTTAGGACTAGCGGGGGGGAGAGATACGCAGTATTTT	CASSLGLAGGRDTQYF
TRBJ2-3	TRBV7-2	.	TRBD2	TGTGCCAGCAGCTTAGAAGGGACTAGCGGGAGGCTTAGCACAGATACGCAGTATTTT	CASSLEGTSGRLSTDTQYF
TRBJ2-2	TRBV5-5	.	TRBD1	TGTGCCAGCAGACCGCAGGGGGCTACCGGGGAGCTGTTTTTT	CASRPQGATGELFF
TRBJ2-2	TRBV4-1	.	.	TGCGCCAGCAGCCAAGACCAGGGCACCGGGGAGCTGTTTTTT	CASSQDQGTGELFF
TRBJ2-7	TRBV6-6	once	.	TGTGCCAGCAGGACGGGGGACTACGAGCAGTACTTC	CASRTGDYEQYF
TRBJ2-7	TRBV7-2	.	.	TGTGCCAGCAGCCTACCCCCGGATAGCTCCTACGAGCAGTACTTC	CASSLPPDSSYEQYF
TRBJ2-5	TRBV7-2	once	.	TGTGCCAGCAGCTTAGCACGTCTCCAAGAGACCCAGTACTTC	CASSLARLQETQYF